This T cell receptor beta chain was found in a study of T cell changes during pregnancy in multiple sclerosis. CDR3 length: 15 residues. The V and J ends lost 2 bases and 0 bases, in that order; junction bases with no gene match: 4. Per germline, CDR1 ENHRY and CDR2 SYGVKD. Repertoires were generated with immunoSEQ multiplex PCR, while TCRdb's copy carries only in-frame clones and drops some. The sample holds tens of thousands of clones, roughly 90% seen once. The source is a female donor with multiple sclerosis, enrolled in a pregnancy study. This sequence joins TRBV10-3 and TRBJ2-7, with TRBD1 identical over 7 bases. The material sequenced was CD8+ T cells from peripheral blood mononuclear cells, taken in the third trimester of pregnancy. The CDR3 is CAISEPGQVSYEQYF. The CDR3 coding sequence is TGTGCCATCAGTGAGCCAGGACAGGTCTCCTACGAGCAGTACTTC.